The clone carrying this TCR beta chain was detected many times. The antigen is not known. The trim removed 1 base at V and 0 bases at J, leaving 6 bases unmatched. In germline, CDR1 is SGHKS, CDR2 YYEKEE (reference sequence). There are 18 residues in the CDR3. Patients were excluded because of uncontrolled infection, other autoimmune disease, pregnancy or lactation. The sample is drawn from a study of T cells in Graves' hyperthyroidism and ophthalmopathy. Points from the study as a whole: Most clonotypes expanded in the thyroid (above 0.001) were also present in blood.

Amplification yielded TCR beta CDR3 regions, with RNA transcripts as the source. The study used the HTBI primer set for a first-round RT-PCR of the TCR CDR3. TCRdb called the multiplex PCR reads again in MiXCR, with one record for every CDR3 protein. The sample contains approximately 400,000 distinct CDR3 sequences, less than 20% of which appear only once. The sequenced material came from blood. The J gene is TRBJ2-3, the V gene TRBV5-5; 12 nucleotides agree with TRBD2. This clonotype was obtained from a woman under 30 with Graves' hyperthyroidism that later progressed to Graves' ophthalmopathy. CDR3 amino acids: CASSLRTSGITSTDTQYF. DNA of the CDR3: TGTGCCAGCAGCTTGAGGACTAGCGGGATAACTAGCACAGATACGCAGTATTTT.